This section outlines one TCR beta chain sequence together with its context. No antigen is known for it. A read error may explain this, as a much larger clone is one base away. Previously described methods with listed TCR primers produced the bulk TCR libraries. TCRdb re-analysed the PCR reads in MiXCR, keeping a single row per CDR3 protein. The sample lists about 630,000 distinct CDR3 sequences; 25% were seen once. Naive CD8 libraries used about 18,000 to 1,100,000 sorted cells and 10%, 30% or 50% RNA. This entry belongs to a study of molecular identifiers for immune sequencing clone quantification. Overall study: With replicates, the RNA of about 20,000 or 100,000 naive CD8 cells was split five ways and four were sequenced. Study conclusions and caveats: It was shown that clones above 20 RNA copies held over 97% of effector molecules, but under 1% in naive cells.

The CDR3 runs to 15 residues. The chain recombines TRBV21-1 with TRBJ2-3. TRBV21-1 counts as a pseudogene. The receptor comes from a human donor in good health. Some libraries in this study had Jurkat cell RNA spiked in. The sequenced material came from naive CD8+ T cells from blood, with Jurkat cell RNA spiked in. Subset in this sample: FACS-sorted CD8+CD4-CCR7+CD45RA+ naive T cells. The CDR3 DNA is TGTGCCAGCAGCAAAGGTCAGAGCTACACAGATACGCAGTATTTT. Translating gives CASSKGQSYTDTQYF.